These 25 T cell receptor beta chains were sequenced from one sample in a study of HIV-infected patients and healthy controls. cDNA was made from roughly 470 ng RNA using alpha and beta constant primers. Using multiplexing indices, alpha and beta chain libraries were generated apart by chain-specific third strand synthesis. MiXCR was run by TCRdb on the 5' RACE reads, yielding one entry per CDR3 protein. The profile shows 7,500 to 10,000 distinct CDR3 sequences, more than 7% of them singletons. All unsorted peripheral T cells were captured because whole blood was used without fractionation. The sequencing here drew on blood, taken before antiretroviral therapy. The receptor source for this set is an adult with HIV infection. The donor label of this sample is uncertain.

The CDR3 nucleotides read TGTGCCAGCAAACGAACCGATGGGCCCGGGGGCCAGTTCTTC. Residues: CASKRTDGPGGQFF. This chain uses TRBV19 with TRBJ2-1; D possibly uses TRBD1 or TRBD2 (6 bases each). Germline CDR1 LNHDA, CDR2 SQIVND (reference sequence). Deletions cut 9 bases from V and 13 bases from J, with 25 bases between. This CDR3 has 14 residues.

The table lists this clonotype with many counts. The chain combines TRBV27 with TRBJ2-3; TRBD1 might be the D (6 bases). V lost 0 bases to trimming and J lost 5 bases, with 9 bases between them. The germline CDR1 and CDR2 sequences are MNHEY and SMNVEV (reference sequence). The CDR3 runs to 14 residues. The CDR3 region has the DNA TGTGCCAGCAGTTTATCTTCCAGGGGAGATACGCAGTATTTT. As protein: CASSLSSRGDTQYF.

This clonotype appeared many times. The rearrangement uses TRBV29-1 and TRBJ2-1; D may be TRBD1 or TRBD2 (5 bases each). This CDR3 spans 13 amino acids. V lost 6 bases and J lost 2, with 11 bases in between. Germline-derived CDR1 and CDR2 are SQVTM and ANQGSEA. CDR3 loop: CSVRDPTYNEQFF. DNA for the CDR3: TGCAGCGTCCGGGACCCCACCTACAATGAGCAGTTCTTC.

This clonotype was detected ten times or more. The chain combines TRBV5-1 with TRBJ2-5; TRBD1 matches at 9 bases. This CDR3 region has 14 residues. V lost 3 bases and J lost 5; bases outside the gene matches: 5. Germline V lookup: CDR1 SGHRS, CDR2 YFSETQ. The CDR3 loop is CASSSRTGEETQYF. The CDR3 DNA reads TGCGCCAGCAGCTCCCGGACAGGGGAGGAGACCCAGTACTTC.

This clonotype appeared a few times. The chain combines TRBV13 with TRBJ1-2; D unclear. CDR3 length equals 16 residues. The ends were cut back, 0 bases at V and 0 bases at J, with 11 bases in the middle. Germline loops: CDR1 PRHDT, CDR2 FYEKMQ (reference sequence). CDR3 in DNA: TGTGCCAGCAGCTTAGGCCGTGGCACAACTAACTATGGCTACACCTTC. Amino acid sequence: CASSLGRGTTNYGYTF.

This clonotype was counted ten times or more. This chain joins TRBV28 and TRBJ1-2, with 10 nucleotides matching TRBD1. Unmatched junction bases numbered 5, after V lost 6 bases and J lost 7 bases. The CDR3 is 13 residues long. Germline loops: CDR1 MDHEN, CDR2 SYDVKM. CDR3: CASREGQGLGYTF. In nucleotides, the CDR3 is TGTGCCAGCAGGGAGGGACAGGGGCTTGGCTACACCTTC.

This clonotype was counted at least ten times. CDR3: CASSSPGDQETQYF. CDR3 in DNA: TGTGCCAGCAGCTCCCCAGGGGACCAAGAGACCCAGTACTTC. The chain has TRBV5-4 and TRBJ2-5; D may be TRBD1 (6 bases). Between the trimmed V and J ends, which lost 3 bases and 0 bases, there was a span of 9 bases. CDR3 size: 14 residues. Germline CDR1 reads SGHNT; CDR2 reads YYREEE (reference sequence).

This clonotype was detected only a few times. This chain joins TRBV27 and TRBJ2-5, with 10 bases that match TRBD1. The V and J ends lost 6 bases and 5 bases, in that order; junction bases with no gene match: 6. Germline V lookup: CDR1 MNHEY, CDR2 SMNVEV (reference sequence). This CDR3 is 14 amino acids long. Written as DNA, the CDR3 is TGTGCCAGCAGCCGGACAGGGGGTTGGGAGACCCAGTACTTC. As protein: CASSRTGGWETQYF.

This clonotype has at least ten counts. The V call is TRBV5-1, the J call TRBJ1-1; 9 nucleotides match TRBD1. Trimming at V came to 4 bases and at J to 0 bases, leaving 4 bases not matched to a gene. The CDR3 has 15 residues. The germline CDR1 and CDR2 sequences are SGHRS and YFSETQ. The CDR3 sequence is CASSPWDRVNTEAFF. The CDR3 bases are TGCGCCAGCAGCCCCTGGGACAGGGTGAACACTGAAGCTTTCTTT.

This clonotype appeared many times. This chain joins TRBV18 and TRBJ1-5, with unresolved D. This CDR3 spans 13 amino acids. Trimming left V 5 bases short and J 3 bases short, with 8 bases between. Per germline, CDR1 KGHSH and CDR2 LQKENI. The CDR3 DNA reads as TGTGCCAGCTCAGGCACCTACAATCAGCCCCAGCATTTT. It specifies CASSGTYNQPQHF. Combining the CDR3 with reference TRBV18 and TRBJ1-5 gives the whole variable domain NAGVMQNPRHLVRRRGQEARLRCSPMKGHSHVYWYRQLPEEGLKFMVYLQKENIIDESGMPKERFSAEFPKEGPSILRIQQVVRGDSAAYFCASSGTYNQPQHFGDGTRLSIL.

In this sample, this clonotype turned up a few times. The chain employs TRBV5-4 and TRBJ2-5, with D unclear. The germline gives CDR1 SGHNT, CDR2 YYREEE (reference sequence). V lost 1 base to trimming and J lost 3 bases, with 7 bases between them. The CDR3 covers 13 residues. In nucleotides, the CDR3 is TGTGCCAGCAGCTTGAAAGGCGAAGAGACCCAGTACTTC. It yields the protein CASSLKGEETQYF.

In its sample, this clonotype was seen many times. The chain joins TRBV2 to TRBJ1-1; D possibly corresponds to TRBD1 (6 bases). The CDR3 length is 15 residues. V lost 7 bases and J 3 bases, leaving 18 bases between the germline ends. The germline gives CDR1 SNHLY, CDR2 FYNNEI. CDR3 residues: CASTEGGGRDTEAFF. In DNA form, the CDR3 reads TGTGCCAGCACCGAAGGGGGAGGTAGGGACACTGAAGCTTTCTTT.

This clonotype was recorded many times. The chain is built from TRBV18 and TRBJ2-7; 8 nucleotides match TRBD2. Per the germline V gene, CDR1 is KGHSH and CDR2 is LQKENI. The ends lost 2 bases at V and 3 bases at J; junction bases unmatched: 3. This CDR3 has 14 residues. The CDR3 sequence: CASSPSGGGYEQYF. DNA for the CDR3: TGTGCCAGCTCACCAAGCGGGGGAGGCTACGAGCAGTACTTC.

There are many counts of this clonotype. The chain has TRBV6-6 and TRBJ1-3; D possibly corresponds to TRBD1 (6 bases). The germline V gene has CDR1 MNHNY and CDR2 SVGAGI (reference sequence). Trimming left V 7 bases short and J 0 bases short, with 22 bases between. The CDR3 has 18 amino acids. The CDR3 spells CASNQPRGGGTSGNTIYF. Here the CDR3 DNA reads TGTGCCAGCAACCAGCCTCGGGGAGGGGGGACCTCTGGAAACACCATATATTTT.

This clonotype was recorded many times. In DNA form, the CDR3 reads TGTGCCAGCAGCCTCCCCTTAGAGACCCAGTACTTC. Amino acids: CASSLPLETQYF. The rearrangement uses TRBV11-2 and TRBJ2-5; D unresolved. This CDR3 comprises 12 residues. Germline V lookup: CDR1 SGHAT, CDR2 FQNNGV. Trimming left V 5 bases short and J 4 bases short, with 8 bases between.

In this sample, this clonotype turned up many times. The V gene is TRBV13, the J gene TRBJ1-5, with TRBD1 as a possible D gene (5 bases). The germline gives CDR1 PRHDT, CDR2 FYEKMQ (reference sequence). Trimming left V 5 bases short and J 3 bases short, with 11 bases between. The CDR3 has 14 amino acids. The CDR3 is CASSRGLINQPQHF. CDR3 sequence (DNA): TGTGCCAGCAGCCGGGGACTGATCAATCAGCCCCAGCATTTT.

This clonotype was found many times. V and J are TRBV14 and TRBJ1-4, with D uncertain. V lost 1 base to trimming and J lost 8 bases, with 8 bases between them. The CDR3 has 13 residues. Per germline, CDR1 SGHDN and CDR2 FVKESK. CDR3: CASSQVPREKLFF. For the CDR3, the DNA is TGTGCCAGCAGCCAAGTTCCTCGGGAAAAACTGTTTTTT.

This clonotype was detected many times. J is TRBJ1-4 and V is TRBV5-6, with 10 bases fitting TRBD1. Per the germline V gene, CDR1 is SGHDT and CDR2 is YYEEEE. This CDR3 has 16 amino acids. J gave up 8 bases and V 2 bases, and 9 bases lay outside the gene matches. The DNA of the CDR3 is TGTGCCAGCAGCTTTTCGGGACAGGGGACAGGAGAAAAACTGTTTTTT. Translated, it gives CASSFSGQGTGEKLFF.

By share, this clonotype counts as medium-sized. The J gene is TRBJ1-5, the V gene TRBV20-1; D gene uncertain. Germline V gene lookup returns CDR1 DFQATT and CDR2 SNEGSKA (reference sequence). The CDR3 contains 13 residues. The germline V and J ends were trimmed by 3 bases and 6 bases, with 12 bases remaining between them. The CDR3 DNA follows: TGCAGTGCTAGTGACGGGTTTAGTCAGCCCCAGCATTTT. Protein product: CSASDGFSQPQHF.

The chain uses TRBV5-1 and TRBJ2-1; 9 bases agree with TRBD1. CDR3 size: 15 residues. Per the germline V gene, CDR1 is SGHRS and CDR2 is YFSETQ. The trim removed 4 bases at V and 7 bases at J, leaving 9 bases unmatched. In nucleotides, the CDR3 is TGCGCCAGCAGCAAGGACAGGGGACTGGGGAATGAGCAGTTCTTC. Protein product: CASSKDRGLGNEQFF. The full variable domain, rest sourced from reference TRBV5-1 and TRBJ2-1, is KAGVTQTPRYLIKTRGQQVTLSCSPISGHRSVSWYQQTPGQGLQFLFEYFSETQRNKGNFPGRFSGRQFSNSRSEMNVSTLELGDSALYLCASSKDRGLGNEQFFGPGTRLTVL.

This clonotype was counted ten times or more. V is TRBV6-5 and J is TRBJ2-3, with 8 bases that match TRBD1. CDR3 length: 14 amino acids. The germline gives CDR1 MNHEY, CDR2 SVGAGI. With 6 bases clipped from V and 7 bases from J, the junction kept 9 bases outside the gene matches. The CDR3: CASRAAGGRNTQYF. DNA for the CDR3: TGTGCCAGCAGGGCGGCAGGGGGCAGAAATACGCAGTATTTT.

By proportion, this clonotype is large. This chain uses TRBV2 with TRBJ1-5, with D unresolved. Germline V lookup: CDR1 SNHLY, CDR2 FYNNEI. CDR3 length: 15 residues. The V gene lost 6 bases and the J gene lost 3 bases, with 15 bases spanning the gap. The CDR3 nucleotides are TGTGCCAGCAGGGTGACAATAGACAACAATCAGCCCCAGCATTTT. It specifies CASRVTIDNNQPQHF.

This clonotype was detected many times. The chain links TRBV5-1 to TRBJ1-1; D uncertain. The germline gives CDR1 SGHRS, CDR2 YFSETQ. V lost 7 bases and J lost 0, with 16 bases in between. This CDR3 spans 15 amino acids. CDR3 nucleotides: TGCGCCAGCTTCCCCTCGGGGATCATGAACACTGAAGCTTTCTTT. Translated, it gives CASFPSGIMNTEAFF.

There are many counts of this clonotype. This chain links TRBV6-4 with TRBJ1-5; maybe TRBD1 (5 bases). CDR3 length: 13 amino acids. The V end was cut by 3 bases, the J end by 10 bases, with 13 bases between. Germline-derived CDR1 and CDR2 are MRHNA and SNTAGT. The chain's CDR3 is CASSEISGGPQHF. CDR3 nucleotide sequence: TGTGCCAGCAGTGAAATATCGGGGGGACCCCAGCATTTT.

This clonotype was seen at least ten times. The genes are TRBV2 and TRBJ1-5, with a tentative D call TRBD1 (5 bases). The CDR3 covers 14 residues. Germline assignment: CDR1 SNHLY and CDR2 FYNNEI. Trimming left V 4 bases short and J 1 base short, with 8 bases between. The CDR3 loop is CASSGGSSNQPQHF. The CDR3 DNA sequence: TGTGCCAGCAGTGGGGGGTCAAGCAATCAGCCCCAGCATTTT.